This is a list of T cell receptor beta chains from one sample in a study of cytomegalovirus exposure and HLA in healthy donors. This table comes from immunoSEQ multiplex PCR, and its TCRdb copy is limited to in-frame clones, with some not included. The sample lists about 170,000 clones, approximately 80% seen once, with under 5% in the top ten. The sequenced sample was PBMCs. The receptors derive from a man in his late teens or twenties in good health and CMV-seronegative. The CDR3 runs from the conserved cysteine through the conserved F or W. Each record gives: clone size, J gene, D gene, V gene, CDR3 DNA, CDR3 protein. A D gene is named only where the DNA matches it firmly. Clone sizes are given selectively: once, few, many, or a class where the clone is expanded.

abundance: NA
j_gene: TRBJ2-7
d_gene: NA
v_gene: TRBV5-1
CDR3nt: TGCGCCAGCAGCCCGGACGGAGGAGTATACGAGCAGTACTTC
CDR3aa: CASSPDGGVYEQYF

abundance: NA
j_gene: TRBJ1-2
d_gene: NA
v_gene: TRBV15
CDR3nt: TGTGCCACCAGCCTTCGGGGGGAGTCTAGGGATGGCTACACCTTC
CDR3aa: CATSLRGESRDGYTF

abundance: once
j_gene: TRBJ2-7
d_gene: NA
v_gene: TRBV11-2
CDR3nt: TGTGCCAGCAGCTCAAGGGGTTCGTACCTCGAGCAGTACTTC
CDR3aa: CASSSRGSYLEQYF

abundance: NA
j_gene: TRBJ2-3
d_gene: TRBD2
v_gene: TRBV9
CDR3nt: TGTGCCAGCAGCGTAGGGGTGGCGGGAGGGGCAGATACGCAGTATTTT
CDR3aa: CASSVGVAGGADTQYF

abundance: NA
j_gene: TRBJ2-7
d_gene: NA
v_gene: TRBV14
CDR3nt: TGTGCCAGCAGCCAAGGCAGTCCCTACGAGCAGTACTTC
CDR3aa: CASSQGSPYEQYF

abundance: NA
j_gene: TRBJ2-2
d_gene: TRBD2
v_gene: TRBV11-3
CDR3nt: TGTGCCAGCAGCTTGGGGGGGACTACCCGGACCGGGGAGCTGTTTTTT
CDR3aa: CASSLGGTTRTGELFF

abundance: few
j_gene: TRBJ2-6
d_gene: NA
v_gene: TRBV4-1
CDR3nt: TGCGCCAGCAGCCAACCGGTTGGGGCCAACGTCCTGACTTTC
CDR3aa: CASSQPVGANVLTF

abundance: NA
j_gene: TRBJ2-3
d_gene: NA
v_gene: TRBV21-1
CDR3nt: TGTGCCAGCAGCAAAGGGCTAGCGGGAAGTGGGGGCGGCGATACGCAGTATTTT
CDR3aa: CASSKGLAGSGGGDTQYF

abundance: NA
j_gene: TRBJ1-5
d_gene: TRBD1
v_gene: TRBV30
CDR3nt: TGTGCCTGGTCGACAGGGGTAAATCAGCCCCAGCATTTT
CDR3aa: CAWSTGVNQPQHF

abundance: NA
j_gene: TRBJ2-7
d_gene: NA
v_gene: TRBV7-7
CDR3nt: TGTGCTAGCAGCCCGACGGGCTCCTACGAGCAGTACTTC
CDR3aa: CASSPTGSYEQYF

abundance: NA
j_gene: TRBJ2-7
d_gene: TRBD2
v_gene: TRBV18
CDR3nt: TGTGCCAGCTCCCGATCAGGACTAGCGGGAGGCCACAGCTCCTACGAGCAGTACTTC
CDR3aa: CASSRSGLAGGHSSYEQYF

abundance: NA
j_gene: TRBJ2-6
d_gene: TRBD1
v_gene: TRBV19
CDR3nt: TGTGCCAGTAGTATGCTGGGACAGACTCACTCTGGGGCCAACGTCCTGACTTTC
CDR3aa: CASSMLGQTHSGANVLTF

abundance: few
j_gene: TRBJ2-3
d_gene: NA
v_gene: TRBV5-1
CDR3nt: TGCGCCAGCAGCTTGGATCCCGTCACAGATACGCAGTATTTT
CDR3aa: CASSLDPVTDTQYF

abundance: NA
j_gene: TRBJ2-1
d_gene: NA
v_gene: TRBV5-6
CDR3nt: TGTGCCAGCAGCCCTGGAGGGGGCAGGGGTATGAATGAGCAGTTCTTC
CDR3aa: CASSPGGGRGMNEQFF

abundance: NA
j_gene: TRBJ2-7
d_gene: NA
v_gene: TRBV4-1
CDR3nt: TGCGCCAGCAGCCAAGCTTTTGGGGCCAAGTACGAGCAGTACTTC
CDR3aa: CASSQAFGAKYEQYF

abundance: NA
j_gene: TRBJ2-4
d_gene: TRBD1
v_gene: TRBV19
CDR3nt: TGTGCCAGTAGTACAGGGGGCGTTGGAAACATTCAGTACTTC
CDR3aa: CASSTGGVGNIQYF

abundance: NA
j_gene: TRBJ2-1
d_gene: TRBD1
v_gene: TRBV4-2
CDR3nt: TGTGCCAGCAGCCAAGATTGGGGGACAGGGCCTTACAATGAGCAGTTCTTC
CDR3aa: CASSQDWGTGPYNEQFF

abundance: NA
j_gene: TRBJ1-5
d_gene: TRBD1
v_gene: TRBV6-1
CDR3nt: TGTGCCAGCAGTGAGCAGGGGGCTTTTGTCAATCAGCCCCAGCATTTT
CDR3aa: CASSEQGAFVNQPQHF

abundance: NA
j_gene: TRBJ2-7
d_gene: TRBD2
v_gene: TRBV11-2
CDR3nt: TGTGCCAGCAGCTTTGGAGGCGGGAGGGATCTCTACGAGCAGTACTTC
CDR3aa: CASSFGGGRDLYEQYF

abundance: NA
j_gene: TRBJ1-1
d_gene: NA
v_gene: TRBV10-3
CDR3nt: TGTGCCATCAGTGAGACCAGGGTGAACACTGGAGCTTTCTTT
CDR3aa: CAISETRVNTGAFF

abundance: NA
j_gene: TRBJ2-7
d_gene: NA
v_gene: TRBV11-1
CDR3nt: TGTGCCAGCAGCTTAGCGACTGGGTACGAGCAGTACTTC
CDR3aa: CASSLATGYEQYF

abundance: NA
j_gene: TRBJ1-4
d_gene: NA
v_gene: TRBV2
CDR3nt: TGTGCCGGCAGTGAATTTAGGGGAGGAGAAAAACTGTTTTTT
CDR3aa: CAGSEFRGGEKLFF

abundance: NA
j_gene: TRBJ2-7
d_gene: TRBD1
v_gene: TRBV29-1
CDR3nt: TGCAGCGTCGCCACAGGGACAGGCTCCGAGCAGTACTTC
CDR3aa: CSVATGTGSEQYF

abundance: NA
j_gene: TRBJ2-7
d_gene: TRBD2
v_gene: TRBV6-1
CDR3nt: TGTGCCAGCAGTGATGGGGGTAGCGGGAGTAGGGACGAGCAGTACTTC
CDR3aa: CASSDGGSGSRDEQYF

abundance: NA
j_gene: TRBJ1-2
d_gene: NA
v_gene: TRBV7-2
CDR3nt: TGTGCCAGCAGCTTAGAGGGGGGGCAGCGGGCCTTC
CDR3aa: CASSLEGGQRAF

abundance: NA
j_gene: TRBJ1-2
d_gene: TRBD1
v_gene: TRBV2
CDR3nt: TGTGCCAGCAGTCTAGGACAGGCTAACTATGGCTACACCTTC
CDR3aa: CASSLGQANYGYTF

abundance: NA
j_gene: TRBJ2-7
d_gene: NA
v_gene: TRBV18
CDR3nt: TGTGCCAGCTCCCCCGGAGAGGAATACGAGCAGTACTTC
CDR3aa: CASSPGEEYEQYF

abundance: NA
j_gene: TRBJ2-6
d_gene: TRBD1
v_gene: TRBV29-1
CDR3nt: TGCAGCGTTGGTGACAGGGACCTAATGACTGGGGCCAACGTCCTGACTTTC
CDR3aa: CSVGDRDLMTGANVLTF

abundance: NA
j_gene: TRBJ2-7
d_gene: NA
v_gene: TRBV7-8
CDR3nt: TGTGCCAGCAGCTTGGGCCAGGGGATTCTCCCCCCGCGCGAGCAGTACTTC
CDR3aa: CASSLGQGILPPREQYF

abundance: NA
j_gene: TRBJ1-3
d_gene: NA
v_gene: TRBV2
CDR3nt: TGTGCCAGCAGTGAGAGTAGGGGCTCTTGGTCTGGAAACACCATATATTTT
CDR3aa: CASSESRGSWSGNTIYF

abundance: NA
j_gene: TRBJ2-1
d_gene: NA
v_gene: TRBV7-9
CDR3nt: TGTGCCAGCAGCTTAGGCACTGCCCTCTCCAATGAGCAGTTCTTC
CDR3aa: CASSLGTALSNEQFF

abundance: NA
j_gene: TRBJ2-7
d_gene: TRBD2
v_gene: TRBV28
CDR3nt: TGTGCCAGCAGTTATATAGCGGGGGGGGCTTACGAGCAGTACTTC
CDR3aa: CASSYIAGGAYEQYF

abundance: NA
j_gene: TRBJ2-1
d_gene: NA
v_gene: TRBV4-2
CDR3nt: TGTGCCAGCAGCCATATGCCCAGTGACAATGAGCAGTTCTTC
CDR3aa: CASSHMPSDNEQFF

abundance: NA
j_gene: TRBJ2-7
d_gene: TRBD2
v_gene: TRBV7-9
CDR3nt: TGTGCCAGCAGCCCTCGTCGGGAGGGGGGGGACGAGCAGTACTTC
CDR3aa: CASSPRREGGDEQYF

abundance: NA
j_gene: TRBJ2-7
d_gene: NA
v_gene: TRBV10-3
CDR3nt: TGTGCCATCAGTGAGACCACCTACGAGCAGTACTTC
CDR3aa: CAISETTYEQYF

abundance: NA
j_gene: TRBJ1-1
d_gene: NA
v_gene: TRBV12-5
CDR3nt: TGTGCTAGTGGTCCAGGTCGGCAGTTCACTGAAGCTTTCTTT
CDR3aa: CASGPGRQFTEAFF

abundance: NA
j_gene: TRBJ1-3
d_gene: NA
v_gene: TRBV7-2
CDR3nt: TGTGCCAGCAGCTCCCCAGACAGAGGAAACACCATATATTTT
CDR3aa: CASSSPDRGNTIYF

abundance: NA
j_gene: TRBJ2-7
d_gene: TRBD2
v_gene: TRBV4-1
CDR3nt: TGCGCCAGCAGCCACCCCGGGAGGATCGAGCAGTACTTC
CDR3aa: CASSHPGRIEQYF

abundance: NA
j_gene: TRBJ2-3
d_gene: TRBD1
v_gene: TRBV6-5
CDR3nt: TGTGCCAGCAGTTCAGGACAGGGGCCAGATACGCAGTATTTT
CDR3aa: CASSSGQGPDTQYF

abundance: NA
j_gene: TRBJ1-2
d_gene: TRBD1
v_gene: TRBV5-1
CDR3nt: TGCGCCAGCAGCTTGGAATTGGGACAGGGGGCAGGGGGCTACACCTTC
CDR3aa: CASSLELGQGAGGYTF

abundance: once
j_gene: TRBJ1-5
d_gene: TRBD1
v_gene: TRBV6-1
CDR3nt: TGTGCCAGCAGTGTTCAGGGGGCAGGGAGCAATCAGCCCCAGCATTTT
CDR3aa: CASSVQGAGSNQPQHF

abundance: NA
j_gene: TRBJ1-5
d_gene: NA
v_gene: TRBV7-8
CDR3nt: TGTGCCAGCAGCCCCGCGGTCCTGCTCAATCAGCCCCAGCATTTT
CDR3aa: CASSPAVLLNQPQHF

abundance: NA
j_gene: TRBJ2-5
d_gene: NA
v_gene: TRBV28
CDR3nt: TGTGCCAGCAGTTTGTTTGGCCCGGGGACCCAGTACTTC
CDR3aa: CASSLFGPGTQYF

abundance: NA
j_gene: TRBJ2-3
d_gene: NA
v_gene: TRBV7-2
CDR3nt: TGTGCCAGCAGCTTGAGGACAGATATAGATACGCAGTATTTT
CDR3aa: CASSLRTDIDTQYF

abundance: NA
j_gene: TRBJ1-1
d_gene: NA
v_gene: TRBV27
CDR3nt: TGTGCCAGCAGGGACTATTCAACTGAAGCTTTCTTT
CDR3aa: CASRDYSTEAFF

abundance: NA
j_gene: TRBJ2-7
d_gene: NA
v_gene: TRBV10-1
CDR3nt: TGCGCCAGCAGCCCCGGGACGGGAGCCTACGAGCAGTACTTC
CDR3aa: CASSPGTGAYEQYF

abundance: NA
j_gene: TRBJ2-7
d_gene: TRBD1
v_gene: TRBV11-3
CDR3nt: TGTGCCAGCAGCCCCCCCCTCGACAGGGGGAGTGCCTCCTACGAGCAGTACTTC
CDR3aa: CASSPPLDRGSASYEQYF

abundance: NA
j_gene: TRBJ1-1
d_gene: NA
v_gene: TRBV6-5
CDR3nt: TGTGCCAGCCCCGGGGGGGGAACTATTAGTGAAGCTTTCTTT
CDR3aa: CASPGGGTISEAFF

abundance: few
j_gene: TRBJ1-5
d_gene: NA
v_gene: TRBV6-5
CDR3nt: TGTGCCAGCAGTTACTCAGGGGTAAGCAATCAGCCCCAGCATTTT
CDR3aa: CASSYSGVSNQPQHF

abundance: once
j_gene: TRBJ2-2
d_gene: TRBD1
v_gene: TRBV2
CDR3nt: TGTGCCAGCACAACAGGGGCCGGGGAGCTGTTTTTT
CDR3aa: CASTTGAGELFF

abundance: few
j_gene: TRBJ1-1
d_gene: NA
v_gene: TRBV19
CDR3nt: TGTGCCAGTAGTATCGGGGGGTCTGAAGCTTTCTTT
CDR3aa: CASSIGGSEAFF

abundance: once
j_gene: TRBJ2-1
d_gene: NA
v_gene: TRBV6-4
CDR3nt: TGTGCCAGTTCCAGGGGGGATAACAATGAGCAGTTCTTC
CDR3aa: CASSRGDNNEQFF

abundance: NA
j_gene: TRBJ1-4
d_gene: NA
v_gene: TRBV5-5
CDR3nt: TGTGCCAGCAGCTTGGCCTCCCCCGAAAAACTGTTTTTT
CDR3aa: CASSLASPEKLFF

abundance: NA
j_gene: TRBJ1-2
d_gene: TRBD1
v_gene: TRBV19
CDR3nt: TGTGCCAGTAGTAAAGACAGGGTGGACGGCTACACCTTC
CDR3aa: CASSKDRVDGYTF

abundance: once
j_gene: TRBJ1-1
d_gene: NA
v_gene: TRBV7-8
CDR3nt: TGTGCCAGCAGCTTAGCGCTCAGGGAGAACACTGAAGCTTTCTTT
CDR3aa: CASSLALRENTEAFF